The 6 T cell receptor beta chains reported below all come from one sample, sequenced in a study of blood T cell repertoires in COVID-19. Method: immunoSEQ multiplex PCR; TCRdb's copy keeps in-frame clones and lacks some. The repertoire holds about 260,000 clones, with about 87% as singletons. What was sequenced was PBMCs or T cells enriched from blood (not recorded which). The receptor set was obtained from a man aged 45-65 years who had been exposed to COVID-19.

The gene calls are TRBV6-4 and TRBJ2-3; D perhaps matches TRBD2 (7 bases). The CDR3 length is 14 residues. Germline V gene lookup returns CDR1 MRHNA and CDR2 SNTAGT. V was cut by 3 bases and J by 4 bases, with 11 bases left in between. CDR3 region: CASSEGAGADTQYF. The CDR3 bases are TGTGCCAGCAGTGAGGGGGCGGGAGCAGATACGCAGTATTTT.

The chain carries TRBV2 and TRBJ1-1, with 7 positions matching TRBD1. The CDR3 contains 14 residues. Germline V gene data show CDR1 as SNHLY and CDR2 as FYNNEI. V lost 7 bases and J lost 4; bases outside the gene matches: 9. As DNA, the CDR3 is TGTGCCAGCAATAGACAGGGTGTCGGCACTGAAGCTTTCTTT. This gives the protein CASNRQGVGTEAFF.

This clone was found once. The chain combines TRBV24-1 with TRBJ2-5, with 8 positions matching TRBD1. This CDR3 is built from 14 residues. The ends lost 4 bases at V and 5 bases at J; junction bases unmatched: 5. From germline, CDR1 is KGHDR and CDR2 SFDVKD. CDR3 in DNA: TGTGCCACCAGTGACCCGACAGGGGTCGAGACCCAGTACTTC. This encodes CATSDPTGVETQYF.

This chain joins TRBV6-5 and TRBJ1-4; the D is unclear. This CDR3 has 16 residues. V was trimmed by 2 bases and J by 7 bases, leaving 17 bases between them. Looked up from germline, CDR1 is MNHEY and CDR2 is SVGAGI. CDR3: CASSYLLLTEVEKLFF. As DNA, the CDR3 is TGTGCCAGCAGTTACCTACTACTAACGGAGGTTGAAAAACTGTTTTTT.

This chain links TRBV11-2 with TRBJ1-1; D is uncertain. V dropped 0 bases and J dropped 6 bases, with 23 bases sitting between them. This CDR3 comprises 18 residues. Germline V gives CDR1 SGHAT, CDR2 FQNNGV. The chain's CDR3 is CASSLDGRRLTRIAEAFF. For the CDR3, the DNA is TGTGCCAGCAGCTTAGATGGGAGGAGGCTCACCAGGATCGCTGAAGCTTTCTTT.

The J gene is TRBJ2-5, the V gene TRBV5-4; D might be TRBD1 (6 bases). Trimming stripped 5 bases from V and 4 bases from J, with 21 bases between. The CDR3 extends over 16 amino acids. CDR1 is SGHNT, CDR2 YYREEE, per germline (reference sequence). CDR3 loop: CASSSASSQGTETQYF. The CDR3 DNA reads TGTGCCAGCAGTTCCGCTTCATCACAGGGAACAGAGACCCAGTACTTC.